This T cell receptor beta chain is from a study of blood T cell repertoires in COVID-19. Study summary: Sites across the United States, Italy and Spain contributed samples from acute and convalescent COVID-19.

In the authors' methods: By means of reference gene primer amplification, nucleated cell counts were estimated. Libraries were prepared by immunoSEQ multiplex PCR; TCRdb keeps only in-frame clonotypes and omits some of them. The D gene and trimming were derived from the DNA, and the V and J assignments and clone size from that table. The top ten clones hold less than 8.5% of a sample with 200,000 or so clones, about 80% of them seen once. This clone occurred many times. Trimming cost V 4 bases and J 2 bases, with 12 bases left between them. There are 15 residues in the CDR3. Germline V gene lookup returns CDR1 MNHEY and CDR2 SVGAGI.

The V call is TRBV6-5, the J call TRBJ1-3; no definite D call. Material for sequencing was PBMCs or T cells enriched from blood (not recorded which). The clonotype was recovered from a man aged 40-55 years who had recovered from COVID-19. The CDR3 reads CASSLIGGTGNTIYF. CDR3 DNA: TGTGCCAGCAGTTTAATAGGAGGAACTGGAAACACCATATATTTT.